A selection of T cell receptor beta chains follows, all from one sample in a study of cytomegalovirus exposure and HLA in healthy donors. Using immunoSEQ multiplex PCR, the repertoire was profiled, and TCRdb retains in-frame clones only, with some absent. The profile shows 90,000 to 120,000 clones, more than 70% of them singletons. Sequenced: PBMCs. These TCRs come from a man aged 25 to 45 in good health and CMV-seronegative. Each CDR3 is given with its conserved first and last residue. The order of the fields is clone size, V gene, CDR3 length, D gene, J gene, CDR3 DNA, CDR3 protein. The D gene is left open where the match is weak. Only some rows state a clone size, as once, few, many or a class for expanded clones.

.	TRBV7-2	14	TRBD1	TRBJ2-1	TGTGCCAGCAGCTTGATTGGACAGGTCGGCGAGCAGTTCTTC	CASSLIGQVGEQFF
.	TRBV7-6	17	.	TRBJ2-7	TGTGCCAGCAGCCCCTCTTCTGCTAGCGCGAGCTCCTACGAGCAGTACTTC	CASSPSSASASSYEQYF
.	TRBV30	15	TRBD1	TRBJ2-6	TGTGCCTGGAGTGTACGACAGGGAGGGGCCAACGTCCTGACTTTC	CAWSVRQGGANVLTF
.	TRBV5-6	13	.	TRBJ2-7	TGTGCCAGCAGCTGGCGGGGGCGAAACGAGCAGTACTTC	CASSWRGRNEQYF
few	TRBV9	16	.	TRBJ1-2	TGTGCCAGCAGCCCCTACGAAGGGGCTCCTAACTATGGCTACACCTTC	CASSPYEGAPNYGYTF
.	TRBV28	14	.	TRBJ1-5	TGTGCCAGCAGTTTATACAGGGTGGATCAGCCCCAGCATTTT	CASSLYRVDQPQHF
.	TRBV29-1	13	.	TRBJ1-1	TGCAGCGTTGCATTTGGGGGGGACACTGAAGCTTTCTTT	CSVAFGGDTEAFF
.	TRBV4-2	16	TRBD2	TRBJ2-2	TGTGCCAGCAGCCAAGACGGGACTAGCGCACCCGGGGAGCTGTTTTTT	CASSQDGTSAPGELFF
.	TRBV29-1	13	TRBD1	TRBJ1-1	TGCAGCGTTGGGACAGGGATGAACACTGAAGCTTTCTTT	CSVGTGMNTEAFF
.	TRBV5-6	16	TRBD1	TRBJ2-7	TGTGCCAGCACCCTGCGGGGGGACAGGGGAATATACGAGCAGTACTTC	CASTLRGDRGIYEQYF
.	TRBV6-1	16	TRBD1	TRBJ2-3	TGTGCCAGCAGTGCAAACAGGGGGTCTAGCACAGATACGCAGTATTTT	CASSANRGSSTDTQYF
.	TRBV2	16	.	TRBJ1-3	TGTGCCAGCAGTGAAGCCGACGACAACCTAGGAAACACCATATATTTT	CASSEADDNLGNTIYF
.	TRBV30	16	.	TRBJ1-2	TGTGCCTGGAGTGTAGCCCCCGCGGGGGCGGGCTATGGCTACACCTTC	CAWSVAPAGAGYGYTF
few	TRBV10-3	14	TRBD2	TRBJ2-7	TGTGCCATCAGTGATCCTAGCGGGAGCTACGAGCAGTACTTC	CAISDPSGSYEQYF
.	TRBV30	14	.	TRBJ2-1	TGTGCCTGGAGCCGACTAGTCGGCTTGAATGAGCAGTTCTTC	CAWSRLVGLNEQFF
.	TRBV5-8	16	.	TRBJ2-2	TGTGCCAGCAGCCTTCTGGGGGAGGTCTTCACCGGGGAGCTGTTTTTT	CASSLLGEVFTGELFF
.	TRBV19	15	TRBD2	TRBJ2-7	TGTGCCAGTAGTAGCGGGCTAGCGGGAGGCCACGAGCAGTACTTC	CASSSGLAGGHEQYF
.	TRBV10-3	16	.	TRBJ1-2	TGTGCCATCAGTGCAGGTATTTCTATGGCTAACTATGGCTACACCTTC	CAISAGISMANYGYTF
once	TRBV2	13	TRBD1	TRBJ2-5	TGTGCCAGTAACCGAGGGGGCTACGAGACCCAGTACTTC	CASNRGGYETQYF
.	TRBV5-4	15	.	TRBJ2-3	TGTGCCAGCAGACAAATTACGGCGGAACCAGATACGCAGTATTTT	CASRQITAEPDTQYF
.	TRBV9	14	TRBD2	TRBJ2-5	TGTGCCAGCAGCGTAAGCGGGGGCCAAGAGACCCAGTACTTC	CASSVSGGQETQYF
.	TRBV19	16	.	TRBJ2-5	TGTGCCAGTAGTGGACGGGTTCGCGGGAATCAAGAGACCCAGTACTTC	CASSGRVRGNQETQYF
once	TRBV6-6	15	TRBD1	TRBJ2-7	TGTGCCAGCAGTCCCAGGACAGGGGGCTCCTACGAGCAGTACTTC	CASSPRTGGSYEQYF
few	TRBV6-6	13	.	TRBJ2-3	TGTGCCAGCAGCCAACATCAGTCTGATACGCAGTATTTT	CASSQHQSDTQYF
.	TRBV6-5	15	.	TRBJ2-3	TGTGCCAGCTCCACGGCTTTTCAGGGCCCAGATACGCAGTATTTT	CASSTAFQGPDTQYF
.	TRBV7-3	15	.	TRBJ2-2	TGTGCCAGCAGCCCGGGACTGAAAGTGGACGGGGAGCTGTTTTTT	CASSPGLKVDGELFF
.	TRBV9	16	TRBD2	TRBJ2-2	TGTGCCAGCAGCGTAGAAGGTAGCGGGGGCTTCCGGGAGCTGTTTTTT	CASSVEGSGGFRELFF
once	TRBV4-1	16	.	TRBJ2-1	TGCGCCAGCAGCCAACTCTCCCAACTAACCTACAATGAGCAGTTCTTC	CASSQLSQLTYNEQFF
.	TRBV6-1	14	.	TRBJ2-7	TGTGCCAGCAGACCTAGAGGGGGTTCGGGTGAGCAGTACTTC	CASRPRGGSGEQYF
.	TRBV4-1	13	TRBD2	TRBJ2-1	TGCGCCAGCAGAAGCGGGGCTTACAATGAGCAGTTCTTC	CASRSGAYNEQFF
.	TRBV27	15	TRBD1	TRBJ2-3	TGTGCCAGCAGCATCGGGACAGGGGGCGGACGGGCGCAGTATTTT	CASSIGTGGGRAQYF
.	TRBV28	16	.	TRBJ1-4	TGTGCCAGCAGTTTATGGTCCGGGGGTAGAAATGAAAAACTGTTTTTT	CASSLWSGGRNEKLFF
.	TRBV27	16	TRBD2	TRBJ2-3	TGTGCCAGCAGCCCTACTAGCGGGGGGGCCAAAGATACGCAGTATTTT	CASSPTSGGAKDTQYF
.	TRBV7-9	16	TRBD1	TRBJ2-7	TGTGCCAGCAGCTTAGCCGGGACAGCCAACTCCTACGAGCAGTACTTC	CASSLAGTANSYEQYF
.	TRBV6-6	15	TRBD1	TRBJ1-4	TGTGCCAGCGTCATGTACCGGGACAGGGGGGAAAAACTGTTTTTT	CASVMYRDRGEKLFF
.	TRBV2	12	.	TRBJ2-7	TGTGCCAGCAGGCGGGGGCGTCACGAGCAGTACTTC	CASRRGRHEQYF
.	TRBV7-9	14	.	TRBJ1-4	TGTGCCAGCAGCTTAAGTTCAGGGAGGGAAAAACTGTTTTTT	CASSLSSGREKLFF
once	TRBV28	16	.	TRBJ2-7	TGTGCCAGCAGCTTCGACCTAGTTTCACTTACCTACGAGCAGTACTTC	CASSFDLVSLTYEQYF
.	TRBV30	17	TRBD2	TRBJ2-5	TGTGCCTGGAGTGGGACTAGCGGGAGTCCGTACCAAGAGACCCAGTACTTC	CAWSGTSGSPYQETQYF
.	TRBV9	13	.	TRBJ2-2	TGTGCCAGCAGCGCGGACACCACCGGGGAGCTGTTTTTT	CASSADTTGELFF
.	TRBV25-1	16	TRBD2	TRBJ2-1	TGTGCCAGCAGAAAGGGAATAGCGGGGGCCTACAATGAGCAGTTCTTC	CASRKGIAGAYNEQFF
.	TRBV5-1	15	TRBD2	TRBJ2-2	TGCGCCAGCAGCTTGAGCGGGAGGGCCACCGGGGAGCTGTTTTTT	CASSLSGRATGELFF
.	TRBV28	17	.	TRBJ1-1	TGTGCCAGCATGTCGGTCCTCGGGGTCTCGGGTTTCACTGAAGCTTTCTTT	CASMSVLGVSGFTEAFF
.	TRBV4-1	14	TRBD1	TRBJ2-7	TGCGCCAGCAGCCAAGTGGGGGACAGGGACGAGCAGTACTTC	CASSQVGDRDEQYF
.	TRBV2	14	.	TRBJ1-4	TGTGCCAGCAGGACGATGTGGGGGCCCGAAAAACTGTTTTTT	CASRTMWGPEKLFF
.	TRBV9	15	TRBD2	TRBJ2-3	TGTGCCAGCAGCGTCGGGACTAGCGGTCCAGATACGCAGTATTTT	CASSVGTSGPDTQYF
.	TRBV7-9	13	.	TRBJ2-1	TGTGCCAGCAGACTGTGGTCCTACAATGAGCAGTTCTTC	CASRLWSYNEQFF
once	TRBV7-9	13	.	TRBJ1-1	TGTGCCAGCAGCTCCCCACGACTGGTTGACGCTTTCTTT	CASSSPRLVDAFF
.	TRBV10-3	18	.	TRBJ2-1	TGTGCCATCAGTGAGTCGAGGGCTAGCGAGAGCTCCTACAATGAGCAGTTCTTC	CAISESRASESSYNEQFF
.	TRBV25-1	16	TRBD1	TRBJ2-5	TGTGCCAGCAGGGAAGGGACAGGACGGGGAAAAGAGACCCAGTACTTC	CASREGTGRGKETQYF
.	TRBV14	17	TRBD2	TRBJ2-7	TGTGCCAGCAGCCTAGGGGTGGTGACTAGCCCAACCTACGAGCAGTACTTC	CASSLGVVTSPTYEQYF
.	TRBV6-1	14	TRBD1	TRBJ1-5	TGTGCCAGCAATCCGACAGGGAGCAATCAGCCCCAGCATTTT	CASNPTGSNQPQHF
.	TRBV5-1	13	.	TRBJ1-1	TGCGCCAGCAGCAGTGCGGGGGGGACTGAAGCTTTCTTT	CASSSAGGTEAFF
many	TRBV11-2	14	.	TRBJ2-7	TGTGCCAGCAGCTTGAACCCCTCCTTAGACGAGCAGTACTTC	CASSLNPSLDEQYF